This is a list of T cell receptor beta chains from one sample in a study of OX40 agonist ivuxolimab in advanced cancers. Sequencing was performed with immunoSEQ multiplex PCR; in TCRdb, only in-frame clones are kept and a portion is missing. Of 25,000 to 35,000 clones listed, 84% were seen once; the top ten hold approximately 26%. Here the sequenced sample was CD4+ or CD8+ T cells sorted from blood, taken in a trial of the OX40 agonist ivuxolimab. Every receptor here comes from an adult with an advanced solid tumor such as melanoma, head and neck, liver or kidney cancer. CDR3s include the opening cysteine and the closing phenylalanine or tryptophan. Each record gives: V gene, J gene, D gene, clone size, CDR3 DNA, CDR3 protein. D genes are given only for firm matches. Not all rows give a size; the values are once, few, many and, for expanded clones, a class.

V gene: TRBV5-1; J gene: TRBJ1-1; D gene: .; clone size: .; CDR3 DNA: TGCGCCAGCAGCTTGGGACAGCAGTTATTGAACACTGAAGCTTTCTTT; CDR3 protein: CASSLGQQLLNTEAFF
V gene: TRBV9; J gene: TRBJ1-2; D gene: TRBD1; clone size: .; CDR3 DNA: TGTGCCAGCAGCGCCCCCGGGACAGGAAAAAATGGCTACACCTTC; CDR3 protein: CASSAPGTGKNGYTF
V gene: TRBV19; J gene: TRBJ2-3; D gene: .; clone size: .; CDR3 DNA: TGTGCCAGTAGTATAGGCTTCCGGGAAAACACAGATACGCAGTATTTT; CDR3 protein: CASSIGFRENTDTQYF
V gene: TRBV2; J gene: TRBJ2-7; D gene: .; clone size: .; CDR3 DNA: TGTGCCAGCAGGAATTGGGCGGAGAGCTCCTACGAGCAGTACTTC; CDR3 protein: CASRNWAESSYEQYF
V gene: TRBV7-9; J gene: TRBJ2-1; D gene: .; clone size: .; CDR3 DNA: TGTGCCAGCACCCCAGTATTAGCGGTTCAAAATGAGCAGTTCTTC; CDR3 protein: CASTPVLAVQNEQFF
V gene: TRBV7-2; J gene: TRBJ2-1; D gene: .; clone size: few; CDR3 DNA: TGTGCCAGCAGGCCCGGGACTCGCAATGAGCAGTTCTTC; CDR3 protein: CASRPGTRNEQFF
V gene: TRBV27; J gene: TRBJ1-5; D gene: .; clone size: .; CDR3 DNA: TGTGCCAGCAGTTTAGCTCTTTCCGCCAATCAGCCCCAGCATTTT; CDR3 protein: CASSLALSANQPQHF
V gene: TRBV4-3; J gene: TRBJ2-3; D gene: .; clone size: .; CDR3 DNA: TGCGCCAGCAGCCAGCAGCCGACTAGCACAGATACGCAGTATTTT; CDR3 protein: CASSQQPTSTDTQYF
V gene: TRBV27; J gene: TRBJ1-1; D gene: .; clone size: once; CDR3 DNA: TGTGCCAGCAGTTCCGGGGGTTCGGCTGAAGCTTTCTTT; CDR3 protein: CASSSGGSAEAFF
V gene: TRBV27; J gene: TRBJ1-2; D gene: TRBD1; clone size: .; CDR3 DNA: TGTGCCAGCAGTTTAGGGACAGGGGATAACTATGGCTACACCTTC; CDR3 protein: CASSLGTGDNYGYTF
V gene: TRBV19; J gene: TRBJ1-2; D gene: .; clone size: .; CDR3 DNA: TGTGCCAGTAAGGACAGTCCCCAGGGATTCTATGGCTACACCTTC; CDR3 protein: CASKDSPQGFYGYTF
V gene: TRBV18; J gene: TRBJ2-7; D gene: .; clone size: once; CDR3 DNA: TGTGCCAGCTCAACATCTTTGGTCGAGCAGTACTTC; CDR3 protein: CASSTSLVEQYF
V gene: TRBV2; J gene: TRBJ2-2; D gene: TRBD1; clone size: .; CDR3 DNA: TGTGCCAGCAGTGACGGACAGGGACACACCGGGGAGCTGTTTTTT; CDR3 protein: CASSDGQGHTGELFF
V gene: TRBV5-6; J gene: TRBJ2-1; D gene: TRBD1; clone size: .; CDR3 DNA: TGTGCCAGCAGCTTTGGGACAGGGACAAATGAGCAGTTCTTC; CDR3 protein: CASSFGTGTNEQFF
V gene: TRBV11-2; J gene: TRBJ2-3; D gene: TRBD2; clone size: .; CDR3 DNA: TGTGCCAGCAGCTTAGGGACTAGCCCGGGAGCCGAAACGCAGTATTTT; CDR3 protein: CASSLGTSPGAETQYF
V gene: TRBV7-8; J gene: TRBJ1-3; D gene: .; clone size: .; CDR3 DNA: TGTGCCAGCAGCTTCGGGTCTGGAAACACCATATATTTT; CDR3 protein: CASSFGSGNTIYF
V gene: TRBV12-5; J gene: TRBJ2-7; D gene: .; clone size: .; CDR3 DNA: TGTGCTAGCGTGGGGGGAACCGTATACGAGCAGTACTTC; CDR3 protein: CASVGGTVYEQYF
V gene: TRBV11-3; J gene: TRBJ2-7; D gene: .; clone size: .; CDR3 DNA: TGCGCCAGCAGCCAAGAGGGCACGGGTATTTCCGAGCAGTACTTC; CDR3 protein: CASSQEGTGISEQYF
V gene: TRBV15; J gene: TRBJ1-2; D gene: .; clone size: .; CDR3 DNA: TGTGCCACCAGCACAGGGTTGGGGCCTTCCCCTGCTGGCTACACCTTC; CDR3 protein: CATSTGLGPSPAGYTF
V gene: TRBV20-1; J gene: TRBJ1-5; D gene: .; clone size: .; CDR3 DNA: TGCAGTGCTAGTAATCAGCCCCAGCATTTT; CDR3 protein: CSASNQPQHF
V gene: TRBV19; J gene: TRBJ1-2; D gene: .; clone size: .; CDR3 DNA: TGTGCCAGTAGTCCAAGTCGGCCCTTCTATGGCTACACCTTC; CDR3 protein: CASSPSRPFYGYTF
V gene: TRBV13; J gene: TRBJ2-5; D gene: .; clone size: .; CDR3 DNA: TGTGCCAGCAGCTTAAGGGTCAGAGAAGAGACCCAGTACTTC; CDR3 protein: CASSLRVREETQYF
V gene: TRBV13; J gene: TRBJ2-5; D gene: .; clone size: .; CDR3 DNA: TGTGCCAGCAGCTCCCCCATATACCAAGAGACCCAGTACTTC; CDR3 protein: CASSSPIYQETQYF
V gene: TRBV7-9; J gene: TRBJ2-3; D gene: .; clone size: .; CDR3 DNA: TGTGCCAGCAGCTCATCAGGGGGCACAGATACGCAGTATTTT; CDR3 protein: CASSSSGGTDTQYF
V gene: TRBV7-4; J gene: TRBJ2-5; D gene: .; clone size: .; CDR3 DNA: TGTGCCAGCAGCTCCGCTCAAGAGACCCAGTACTTC; CDR3 protein: CASSSAQETQYF